A single sample is the source of the 9 T cell receptor beta chains below, sequenced in a study of cytomegalovirus exposure and HLA in healthy donors. PCR primers comprised 60 Vbeta and 13 Jbeta primers. The assay was immunoSEQ multiplex PCR, and TCRdb's table has in-frame clones only and misses some. Seen here are tens of thousands of clones, 82% observed once, and the top ten hold approximately 3.9%. Material for sequencing was PBMCs. These receptors all stem from a man in his fifties in good health and CMV-seronegative.

The rearrangement uses TRBV28 and TRBJ2-2, with 7 bases that match TRBD1. The V gene end was trimmed by 4 bases and the J gene end by 4 bases; junction bases not matched to a gene: 6. The CDR3 has 15 amino acids. CDR1 and CDR2 (germline): MDHEN, SYDVKM. The chain's CDR3 is CASSYQGVSTGELFF. The CDR3 bases are TGTGCCAGCAGTTATCAGGGGGTGAGCACCGGGGAGCTGTTTTTT. Complete variable domain (other parts from reference TRBV28 and TRBJ2-2): DVKVTQSSRYLVKRTGEKVFLECVQDMDHENMFWYRQDPGLGLRLIYFSYDVKMKEKGDIPEGYSVSREKKERFSLILESASTNQTSMYLCASSYQGVSTGELFFGEGSRLTVL.

The chain has TRBV10-3 and TRBJ1-1; D is uncertain. Trimming took 2 bases from V and 0 from J, leaving 10 bases between them. The CDR3 spans 15 residues. Germline CDR1 ENHRY, CDR2 SYGVKD. The CDR3 loop reads CAISERTGMNTEAFF. CDR3 nucleotide sequence: TGTGCCATCAGTGAGAGAACGGGGATGAACACTGAAGCTTTCTTT.

This clone appeared once. This chain links TRBV15 with TRBJ2-1, with TRBD2 as a possible D gene (6 bases). Germline V gene data show CDR1 as LNHNV and CDR2 as YYDKDF (reference sequence). The length of the CDR3 is 15 residues. Deletions cut 3 bases from V and 5 bases from J, with 14 bases between. The CDR3, as DNA: TGTGCCACCAGCAGCGGACGCGGACTAAACAATGAGCAGTTCTTC. It yields the protein CATSSGRGLNNEQFF. The full variable domain, its missing parts supplied by reference TRBV15 and TRBJ2-1, is DAMVIQNPRYQVTQFGKPVTLSCSQTLNHNVMYWYQQKSSQAPKLLFHYYDKDFNNEADTPDNFQSRRPNTSFCFLDIRSPGLGDTAMYLCATSSGRGLNNEQFFGPGTRLTVL.

The chain joins TRBV29-1 to TRBJ2-1; D may be TRBD2 (6 bases). The CDR3 is made up of 13 amino acids. CDR1 and CDR2 (germline): SQVTM, ANQGSEA. V dropped 4 bases and J dropped 9 bases, with 16 bases sitting between them. Here the CDR3 reads CSVGTGDGGEQFF. CDR3 coding DNA: TGCAGCGTTGGGACTGGTGACGGGGGTGAGCAGTTCTTC.

The chain employs TRBV25-1 and TRBJ1-2, with a tentative D call TRBD1 (5 bases). Germline CDR1 reads MGHDK; CDR2 reads SYGVNS. Trimming shortened V by 4 bases and J by 6 bases, and 15 bases separated the two germline ends. The CDR3 sequence is 14 residues long. The CDR3 nucleotides read TGTGCCAGCAGTGTCCACGACGGGGGGAATGGCTACACCTTC. Its protein product is CASSVHDGGNGYTF.

This chain links TRBV6-6 with TRBJ2-1, with D hard to call. V was shortened by 1 base and J by 5 bases, with 9 bases between the two germline ends. This CDR3 is built from 14 residues. Per the germline V gene, CDR1 is MNHNY and CDR2 is SVGAGI (reference sequence). The DNA for the CDR3 is TGTGCCAGCAGTTACTTGGCGACTCACAATGAGCAGTTCTTC. It specifies CASSYLATHNEQFF.

The chain couples TRBV5-1 to TRBJ1-1; D call uncertain. The CDR3 totals 15 residues. The V gene lost 4 bases and the J gene lost 4 bases, with 17 bases spanning the gap. Germline V gene sequence: CDR1 SGHRS, CDR2 YFSETQ. CDR3 bases: TGCGCCAGCAGCCCGGACGTCAGGAGGATCACTGAAGCTTTCTTT. This gives the protein CASSPDVRRITEAFF.

The rearrangement joins TRBV2 to TRBJ2-3; maybe TRBD2 (6 bases). V lost 8 bases to trimming and J lost 1 base, with 10 bases between them. In germline, CDR1 is SNHLY, CDR2 FYNNEI. The CDR3 totals 13 residues. CDR3 in amino acids: CASPGARTDTQYF. CDR3 in DNA: TGTGCCAGCCCGGGAGCGCGCACAGATACGCAGTATTTT.

V is TRBV19 and J is TRBJ2-7; TRBD2 agrees at 13 bases. The CDR3 runs to 15 residues. V was pared by 5 bases and J by 6 bases, with 7 bases of the junction left unmatched. Germline V CDR1 and CDR2: LNHDA, SQIVND (reference sequence). The CDR3 reads CASSATSGRGSEQYF. CDR3 nucleotide sequence: TGTGCCAGTAGTGCCACTAGCGGGAGGGGGTCCGAGCAGTACTTC.